Below, one TCR beta chain is given with its context. This receptor's antigen is unknown. Base qualities are not provided; no much larger clone lies one nucleotide away. In the prospective study, participants were roughly 18 to 95 years old, resided in around 25 geographic areas of the United States, and were enrolled through a virtual design. Cohort assignment in the prospective study relied on participant-reported clinical history from a screening survey and a study questionnaire. Recovered participants in ImmuneRACE Cohort 3 were defined as having two consecutive negative NP/OP PCR tests, clearance from a healthcare professional, or resolution of symptoms. Mobile phlebotomists in the prospective study collected whole blood, serum and a nasopharyngeal or oropharyngeal swab from every participant. Participants in the prospective study had the option to provide additional blood draws and questionnaires over a 2-month period. Before DNA extraction, blood samples from the prospective study were shipped at room temperature or frozen.

As encoded in the germline V gene (reference sequence), CDR1 is GTSNPN while CDR2 is SVGIG. At the junction V is shortened by 1 base and J by 4 bases, with 13 bases in between. The CDR3, cysteine through phenylalanine, is 15 amino acids long. Of all the DNA, just the CDR3 is kept, 45 bases in frame from base 1. The immunoSEQ Assay, a bias-controlled multiplex PCR, was used to amplify TCRbeta CDR3 regions from genomic DNA. In the original analysis: Nucleated cell counts per sample were estimated from amplification of reference gene primers within the assay. To quantify the absolute abundance of each unique TCRbeta CDR3 rearrangement, sequence reads were collapsed and filtered. For each sample, productive Simpson clonality was calculated as the square root of Simpson's diversity index over productive rearrangements. The table comes from immuneACCESS by way of TCRdb, which keeps in-frame sequences with V and J called. Part of the clones is missing from these tables; in studies checked, under half for an unresolved V gene and the rest for unknown reasons. Clone size and the V and J calls come from that table; the DNA yielded D and trimming. For this sample the table gives about 300,000 clones, of which 80% to 95% were detected only once. The ten largest clones capture around 1.1% of the sample.

The data originate from a study of blood T cell repertoires in COVID-19 (TCRdb year 2020). Background for the entire study: The collaborator samples originated in the United States, Italy and Spain and spanned the acute and convalescent phases of COVID-19. The material from the prospective study consisted of cDNA or gDNA derived from T cells, B-cell-depleted T cells, or PBMCs. The dataset comprised deeply sampled blood TCRbeta repertoires from subjects exposed to, actively infected with, or recovered from COVID-19. A freely available public database, intended as a resource for researchers studying the immune response to SARS-CoV-2, is where the repertoires were released. Samples came from the ongoing ImmuneRACE study (first 160 participants) plus 1,254 subjects from 6 global collaborators. The sample metadata nearly always contained a de-identified subject ID, COVID-19 status, age in years and sex. Where available, HLA class I and class II types were obtained from metadata supplied by the sample provider rather than from assay-based typing.

The paper as a whole reports these results and caveats: The amount of clinical and demographic metadata varied by source and participant and was provided uncurated.

The chain employs TRBV30 and TRBJ2-2, with an unclear D gene assignment. The origin of this receptor is a woman aged 25-40 years who had recovered from COVID-19. The sample taken for sequencing was PBMCs or T cells enriched from blood (not recorded which). CDR3 region: CAWSGSRLVTGELFF. The DNA sequence is as follows: TGTGCCTGGAGTGGGTCAAGATTAGTCACCGGGGAGCTGTTTTTT.